This T cell receptor beta chain originates from a study of cytomegalovirus exposure and HLA in healthy donors. To note about this clone: Its cognate antigen is unknown.

The study, taken as a whole, reports: Several of the most significant clusters appeared linked to common viral pathogens, based on a later analysis. Presence/absence analyses treated sequencing depth as roughly uniform across donors. About 87% or about 30% of the time was how often most TCR beta V segments were productive, according to an earlier analysis.

The ends were cut back, 5 bases at V and 16 bases at J, with 7 bases in the middle. In germline, CDR1 is SGDLS, CDR2 YYNGEE. The CDR3 runs 8 residues. A multiplex PCR was run with 60 Vbeta primers and 13 Jbeta primers. Clones were sequenced by immunoSEQ multiplex PCR, and TCRdb holds only the in-frame ones, with some missing. The data contain 150,000 to 200,000 clones, 70% to 85% of them singletons. The rearrangement joins TRBV9 to TRBJ2-1; D remains unclear. What was sequenced was PBMCs. This clonotype was obtained from a woman aged 40 to 50 in good health and CMV-seronegative. The CDR3: CASRPGFF. The CDR3 DNA reads as TGTGCCAGCAGGCCGGGTTTCTTC.